The present entry profiles one TCR beta chain with its context. Antigen specificity is unknown. Primers for the PCR totalled 60 Vbeta and 13 Jbeta. Original data processing: Later, 80 million or so unique TCR beta chains were counted in an analysis, and roughly 11 million of them were shared. Libraries were prepared by immunoSEQ multiplex PCR; TCRdb keeps only in-frame clonotypes and omits some of them. V and J calls and clone size come straight from that table; D and trimming were deduced from the DNA. The sample shows tens of thousands of clones, approximately 78% of them seen only once. The data were obtained in a study of cytomegalovirus exposure and HLA in healthy donors. The donors, nominally healthy at sampling, likely had unrecorded immune exposures. Findings and limits, study-wide: Previously analyzed data showed that most TCR beta V segments were productive at a frequency of about 90% or about 30%. Reported performance of the classifier showed diagnosis of cytomegalovirus status with high specificity and sensitivity.

CDR3 length: 13 amino acids. The trim removed 5 bases at V and 5 bases at J, leaving 4 bases unmatched. CDR1 is ENHRY, CDR2 SYGVKD, per germline. This TCR was sampled from a woman in her thirties in good health and CMV-seronegative. The chain combines TRBV10-3 with TRBJ2-5, with 8 bases fitting TRBD2. The sample consisted of PBMCs. The CDR3 region has the DNA TGTGCCATCAGTCCGGGACTAGGGGAGACCCAGTACTTC. Translated, it gives CAISPGLGETQYF.